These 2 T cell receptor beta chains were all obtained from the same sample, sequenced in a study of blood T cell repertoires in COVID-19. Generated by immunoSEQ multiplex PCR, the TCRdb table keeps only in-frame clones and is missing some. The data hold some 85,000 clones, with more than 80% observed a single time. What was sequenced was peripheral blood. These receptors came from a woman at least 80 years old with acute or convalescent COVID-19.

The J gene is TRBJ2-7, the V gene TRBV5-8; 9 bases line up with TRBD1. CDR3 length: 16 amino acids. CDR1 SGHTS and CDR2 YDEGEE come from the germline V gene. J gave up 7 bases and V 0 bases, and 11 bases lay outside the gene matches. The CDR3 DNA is TGTGCCAGCAGCTTGGCCTTGGACAGGGGCTTCGGGGAGCAGTACTTC. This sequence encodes CASSLALDRGFGEQYF.

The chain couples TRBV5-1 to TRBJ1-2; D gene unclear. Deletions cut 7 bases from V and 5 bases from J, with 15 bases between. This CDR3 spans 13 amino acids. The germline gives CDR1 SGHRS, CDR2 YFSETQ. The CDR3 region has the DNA TGCGCCAGCCGGGAGGCGGACCTTTATGGCTACACCTTC. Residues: CASREADLYGYTF.